This TCR beta chain was observed in a study of cytomegalovirus exposure and HLA in healthy donors. Across the study: The same platform was used for the 90 to 150 validation repertoires as for the 650 to 800 first-cohort repertoires, as reported in a later analysis. Findings and limits, study-wide: TCR beta chains numbering under 200 were designated cytomegalovirus-associated.

The validation cohort, a group of around 130 subjects, included the donors and was separate from the roughly 620-subject first cohort. Note on this clone: Antigen specificity is unknown.

Some clones are missing from TCRdb's copy, which holds only in-frame ones; the method was immunoSEQ multiplex PCR. The sample holds 110,000 or so clones, approximately 91% seen once. CDR1 and CDR2 from the germline V gene are SGHRS and YFSETQ. CDR3 length: 17 residues. V shed 1 base and J 5 bases; nucleotides not matched to a gene: 5. This TCR derives from a woman between 18 and 29 years old in good health and CMV-seronegative. Sequences were obtained from PBMCs. This rearrangement joins TRBV5-1 to TRBJ2-2, with 13 bases matching TRBD2. The CDR3 region is CASSLSSGLAGTGELFF. In DNA form, the CDR3 reads TGCGCCAGCAGCTTGAGCTCGGGACTAGCGGGGACCGGGGAGCTGTTTTTT.